The 22 T cell receptor beta chains in this list originate from one sample, sequenced in a study of blood T cell repertoires in COVID-19. Sequenced by immunoSEQ multiplex PCR; TCRdb stores in-frame clones only, minus some. Of about 320,000 clones listed, about 85% are singletons. The source material was PBMCs or T cells enriched from blood (not recorded which). Source of these receptors: a woman between 25 and 40 years old who had recovered from COVID-19.

V usage is TRBV5-1 and J usage is TRBJ2-5, with 10 nucleotides matching TRBD2. This CDR3 is 14 amino acids long. From germline, CDR1 is SGHRS and CDR2 YFSETQ. Unmatched junction bases numbered 2, after V lost 1 base and J lost 5 bases. The CDR3 here is CASSLTSGVETQYF. CDR3 coding DNA: TGCGCCAGCAGCTTGACTAGCGGGGTTGAGACCCAGTACTTC.

The chain joins TRBV25-1 to TRBJ1-2; TRBD1 matches 8 bases. The V and J ends lost 5 bases and 5 bases, in that order; junction bases with no gene match: 7. CDR3 length: 14 residues. Germline CDR1 is MGHDK and CDR2 is SYGVNS. The CDR3 reads CASSPRDRLYGYTF. CDR3 bases: TGTGCCAGCAGTCCCCGGGACAGGCTTTATGGCTACACCTTC.

V and J are TRBV30 and TRBJ2-7; the match to TRBD1 covers 8 bases. Trimming cost V 3 bases and J 5 bases; bases outside gene matches: 6. The CDR3 length is 13 residues. CDR1 GTSNPN and CDR2 SVGIG come from the germline V gene (reference sequence). The DNA for the CDR3 is TGTGCCTGGAGCGGACAGGGAGGCCACGAGCAGTACTTC. It specifies CAWSGQGGHEQYF.

In its sample, this clone was seen a few times. The chain employs TRBV6-2 or TRBV6-3 and TRBJ2-7; 8 bases line up with TRBD1. Germline V CDR1 and CDR2: MNHEY, SVGEGT. CDR3 length: 13 residues. V was pared by 5 bases and J by 3 bases, with 3 bases of the junction left unmatched. The CDR3 bases are TGTGCCAGCAGTCCGGACAGGGTCTACGAGCAGTACTTC. It codes for CASSPDRVYEQYF.

V and J are TRBV7-8 and TRBJ1-2, with 7 bases identical to TRBD1. The CDR3 length is 13 residues. The V gene's germline CDR1 is SGHVS and CDR2 FQNEAQ. The V segment lost 6 bases and the J segment 3 bases; nucleotides outside the gene matches: 4. CDR3 loop: CASRSGQHYGYTF. As DNA, the CDR3 is TGTGCCAGCAGATCGGGACAGCACTATGGCTACACCTTC.

The chain uses TRBV5-1 and TRBJ1-2, with D maybe TRBD1 (5 bases). The CDR3 spans 14 residues. V dropped 1 base and J dropped 6 bases, with 13 bases sitting between them. Germline V lookup: CDR1 SGHRS, CDR2 YFSETQ. In DNA form, the CDR3 reads TGCGCCAGCAGCTTGTCCCGGGGCGGGGATGGCTACACCTTC. This gives the protein CASSLSRGGDGYTF.

V gene TRBV2 combines with J gene TRBJ1-2; D uncertain. V was pared by 6 bases and J by 0 bases, with 14 bases between. Germline-derived CDR1 and CDR2 are SNHLY and FYNNEI. The CDR3 consists of 15 residues. The CDR3: CASRPLSATNYGYTF. Written as DNA, the CDR3 is TGTGCCAGCAGGCCGTTGTCAGCGACTAACTATGGCTACACCTTC.

This clone was detected only a few times. This rearrangement joins TRBV7-2 to TRBJ1-1, with 8 bases fitting TRBD1. The J segment lost 8 bases and the V segment lost 3 bases, leaving 8 bases of the junction unmatched. Germline-derived CDR1 and CDR2 are SGHTA and FQGNSA. The CDR3 spans 14 residues. The CDR3 bases are TGTGCCAGCAGCTTGGGGTTGGGACAGGAGGAAGCTTTCTTT. The encoded protein is CASSLGLGQEEAFF.

This chain joins TRBV4-2 and TRBJ1-4, with 10 bases matching TRBD1. The CDR3 runs to 17 residues. J gave up 3 bases and V 0 bases, and 4 bases lay outside the gene matches. CDR1 and CDR2 (germline): LGHNA, YNFKEQ. Here the CDR3 reads CASSQDRQGAANEKLFF. The CDR3 nucleotides are TGTGCCAGCAGCCAAGATCGACAGGGGGCGGCTAATGAAAAACTGTTTTTT.

The rearrangement links TRBV6-5 to TRBJ1-5; D is perhaps TRBD1 (5 bases). Germline-derived CDR1 and CDR2 are MNHEY and SVGAGI. V was shortened by 7 bases and J by 0 bases, with 13 bases between the two germline ends. The CDR3 length is 15 residues. The CDR3 sequence: CASNEGAASNQPQHF. The DNA of the CDR3 is TGTGCCAGCAACGAAGGGGCAGCTAGCAATCAGCCCCAGCATTTT.

The rearrangement links TRBV6-5 to TRBJ1-4; 7 bases align to TRBD1. The length of the CDR3 is 15 residues. The J segment lost 8 bases and the V segment lost 8 bases, leaving 14 bases of the junction unmatched. Per the germline V gene, CDR1 is MNHEY and CDR2 is SVGAGI. CDR3 DNA sequence: TGTGCCAGCGGGCAACTCGGACAGGCGGGGGAAAAACTGTTTTTT. This sequence encodes CASGQLGQAGEKLFF.

V is TRBV7-9 and J is TRBJ1-2, with 9 nucleotides matching TRBD1. The CDR3 runs to 16 residues. The V and J ends lost 4 bases and 4 bases, in that order; junction bases with no gene match: 10. Germline CDR1 and CDR2: SEHNR and FQNEAQ (reference sequence). CDR3 in amino acids: CASSSRGTGLSYGYTF. CDR3 in DNA: TGTGCCAGCAGCTCCAGAGGGACAGGGTTGTCCTATGGCTACACCTTC.

The V call is TRBV9, the J call TRBJ2-2, with 8 nucleotides matching TRBD2. The germline V gene encodes CDR1 SGDLS and CDR2 YYNGEE. Unmatched junction bases numbered 10, after V lost 4 bases and J lost 5 bases. The CDR3 extends over 16 amino acids. CDR3 in amino acids: CASSPHAGGGTGELFF. In DNA, the CDR3 is TGTGCCAGCAGCCCCCACGCGGGGGGAGGGACCGGGGAGCTGTTTTTT.

In this sample, this clone turned up once. The chain uses TRBV3-1 (or the pseudogene TRBV3-2) and TRBJ1-1; D might be TRBD1 (5 bases). This CDR3 is 15 amino acids long. Trimming took 1 base from V and 6 from J, leaving 15 bases between them. Germline CDR1 reads LGHDT; CDR2 reads YNNKEL (reference sequence). In DNA form, the CDR3 reads TGTGCCAGCAGCCAAGGGTTCTCGGGGGGTTCTGAAGCTTTCTTT. Encoded protein: CASSQGFSGGSEAFF.

The genes are TRBV7-2 and TRBJ2-3, with TRBD2 as a possible D gene (5 bases). The germline V and J ends were trimmed by 2 bases and 2 bases, with 14 bases remaining between them. The V gene's germline CDR1 is SGHTA and CDR2 FQGNSA. This CDR3 has 16 residues. In nucleotides, the CDR3 is TGTGCCAGCAGCTTAATCCGTGGCGGGTACACAGATACGCAGTATTTT. This codes for CASSLIRGGYTDTQYF.

The V and J genes are TRBV4-3 and TRBJ2-5; TRBD2 might be the D (7 bases). Germline V gene lookup returns CDR1 LGHNA and CDR2 YSLEER. Trimming removed 1 base from V and 2 bases from J, with 11 bases in between. The CDR3 sequence is 15 residues long. The CDR3 is CASSQVGGAQETQYF. The CDR3 DNA follows: TGCGCCAGCAGCCAAGTGGGGGGGGCACAAGAGACCCAGTACTTC.

The CDR3 DNA reads as TGTGCCAGCAGCTTTGGGGCGCAGAATTCACCCCTCCACTTT. Amino acid sequence: CASSFGAQNSPLHF. The chain combines TRBV7-3 with TRBJ1-6; possible D gene TRBD1, 5 bases. The CDR3 loop spans 14 amino acids. CDR1 SGHTA and CDR2 FQGTGA come from the germline V gene. The V end lost 3 bases, the J end lost 7 bases, and 10 bases lay between the germline ends.

This sequence joins TRBV7-8 and TRBJ2-5; 7 positions match TRBD1. V lost 1 base and J lost 5; bases outside the gene matches: 4. This CDR3 region has 14 residues. CDR1 is SGHVS and CDR2 is FQNEAQ in the germline V gene. The CDR3 is CASSLDRGVETQYF. CDR3 in DNA: TGTGCCAGCAGCTTAGACAGGGGCGTGGAGACCCAGTACTTC.

The chain carries TRBV4-1 and TRBJ2-3; TRBD2 aligns across 8 bases. From germline, CDR1 is MGHRA and CDR2 YSYEKL. V was pared by 1 base and J by 5 bases, with 14 bases of the junction left unmatched. The CDR3 covers 18 residues. Here the CDR3 reads CASSQVTSAQGGGDTQYF. For the CDR3, the DNA is TGCGCCAGCAGCCAAGTGACTAGCGCTCAAGGGGGGGGAGATACGCAGTATTTT.

The chain couples TRBV10-3 to TRBJ1-1; a weak D match, TRBD1 (6 bases). The CDR3 is made up of 15 amino acids. V lost 4 bases and J 1 base, leaving 13 bases between the germline ends. Germline V gene data show CDR1 as ENHRY and CDR2 as SYGVKD. The CDR3 loop reads CAISAHRVENTEAFF. The CDR3 DNA is TGTGCCATCAGTGCCCACAGGGTGGAGAACACTGAAGCTTTCTTT.

The chain recombines TRBV24-1 with TRBJ2-3, with 9 bases lining up with TRBD2. The CDR3 is 16 amino acids. V shed 4 bases, J shed 5 bases, and the junction held 9 bases outside the gene matches. Germline V gives CDR1 KGHDR, CDR2 SFDVKD. DNA for the CDR3: TGTGCCACCAGTGAGGCGGGGGGGGAGTCGATAGATACGCAGTATTTT. This sequence encodes CATSEAGGESIDTQYF.

The chain links TRBV29-1 to TRBJ2-7; TRBD1 is a possible D gene (5 bases). This CDR3 comprises 12 residues. The germline gives CDR1 SQVTM, CDR2 ANQGSEA. V was clipped by 4 bases and J by 9 bases, with 16 bases between them. CDR3 DNA sequence: TGCAGCGTTGTGGGGCTGGATTGGGGGCAGTACTTC. Amino acid sequence: CSVVGLDWGQYF.